This entry describes one TCR beta chain. The source of the sample is a study of blood T cell repertoires in COVID-19. CDR1 and CDR2 from the germline V gene are MNHEY and SMNVEV (reference sequence). The CDR3 is 13 residues long. V lost 4 bases, J lost 1 base, and 7 bases lay in between. The method was immunoSEQ multiplex PCR; TCRdb's version includes in-frame clones alone and lacks a portion of them. The data contain fewer than 50,000 clones, around four fifths of them seen just once; the ten biggest clones take up just under 45%. The chain is built from TRBV27 and TRBJ2-5, with D perhaps matching TRBD2 (5 bases). The sample comprised peripheral blood. This receptor was identified in a woman of 80 years or more with active or convalescent COVID-19. For the CDR3, the DNA is TGTGCCAGCAGTTCCAGCGGCCAAGAGACCCAGTACTTC. It is translated as CASSSSGQETQYF.